This T cell receptor (beta chain) comes out of a study of molecular identifiers for immune sequencing clone quantification. General study results and limits: It was shown that clones above 20 RNA copies held over 98% of effector molecules, but under 1% in naive cells.

CDR1 and CDR2 from the germline V gene are SGHTA and FQGNSA. The CDR3 covers 16 residues. The J segment lost 1 base and the V segment lost 3 bases, leaving 3 bases of the junction unmatched. Note on this clonotype: Its antigen remains unknown. Given a much more abundant clone one base away, this may be a read error.

Each CDR3 protein is one row after TCRdb ran MiXCR on the PCR reads. The data show some 94,000 distinct CDR3 sequences, around a quarter seen once. The source of this sequence is a human donor in good health. Some libraries in this study had Jurkat cell RNA spiked in. The sample consisted of naive CD8+ T cells from blood, with Jurkat cell RNA spiked in. As to subset: FACS-sorted CD8+CD4-CCR7+CD45RA+ naive T cells. This chain joins TRBV7-2 and TRBJ2-3, with TRBD2 matching 11 bases. CDR3 in amino acids: CASSLETSGGTDTQYF. The CDR3 nucleotides are TGTGCCAGCAGCTTGGAGACTAGCGGGGGCACAGATACGCAGTATTTT.